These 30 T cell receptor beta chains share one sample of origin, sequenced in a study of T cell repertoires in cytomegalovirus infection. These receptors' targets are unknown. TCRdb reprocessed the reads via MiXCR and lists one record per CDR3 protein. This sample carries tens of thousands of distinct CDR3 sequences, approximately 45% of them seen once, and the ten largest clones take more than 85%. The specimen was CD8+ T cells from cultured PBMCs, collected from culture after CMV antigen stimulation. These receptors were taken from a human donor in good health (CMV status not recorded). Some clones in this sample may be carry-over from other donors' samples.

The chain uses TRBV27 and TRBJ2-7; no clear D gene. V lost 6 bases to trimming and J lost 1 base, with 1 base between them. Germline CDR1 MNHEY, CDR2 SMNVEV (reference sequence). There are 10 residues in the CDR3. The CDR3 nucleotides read TGTGCCAGCAGGTCCTACGAGCAGTACTTC. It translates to CASRSYEQYF.

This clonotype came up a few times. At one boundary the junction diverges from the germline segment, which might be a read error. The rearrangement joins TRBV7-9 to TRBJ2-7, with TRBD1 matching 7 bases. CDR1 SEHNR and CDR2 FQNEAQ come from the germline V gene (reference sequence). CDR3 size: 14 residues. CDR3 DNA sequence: TGTGCCAGCACCTTAGGGACAGAGTACTACGAGCAGTACTTC. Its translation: CASTLGTEYYEQYF.

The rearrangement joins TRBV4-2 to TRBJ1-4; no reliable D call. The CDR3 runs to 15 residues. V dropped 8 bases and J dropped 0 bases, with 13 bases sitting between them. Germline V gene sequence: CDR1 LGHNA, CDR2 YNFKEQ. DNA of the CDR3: TGTGCCAGCCTCCTCGCCCCAGCAACTAATGAAAAACTGTTTTTT. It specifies CASLLAPATNEKLFF.

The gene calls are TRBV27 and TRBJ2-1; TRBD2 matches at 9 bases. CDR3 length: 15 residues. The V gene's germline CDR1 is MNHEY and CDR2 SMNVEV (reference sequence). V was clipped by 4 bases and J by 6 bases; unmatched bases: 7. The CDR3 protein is CASSSAAGLANEQFF. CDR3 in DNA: TGTGCCAGCAGTTCCGCCGCGGGACTAGCCAATGAGCAGTTCTTC.

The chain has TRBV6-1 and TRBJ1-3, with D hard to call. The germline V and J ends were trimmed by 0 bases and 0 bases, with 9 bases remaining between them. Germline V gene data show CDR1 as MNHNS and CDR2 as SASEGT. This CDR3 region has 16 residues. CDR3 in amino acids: CASSEASASSGNTIYF. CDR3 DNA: TGTGCCAGCAGTGAAGCTTCAGCGAGCTCTGGAAACACCATATATTTT.

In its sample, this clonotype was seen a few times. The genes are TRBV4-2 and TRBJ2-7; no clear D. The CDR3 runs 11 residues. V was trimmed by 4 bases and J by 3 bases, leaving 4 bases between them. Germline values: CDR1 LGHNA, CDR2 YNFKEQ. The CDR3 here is CASSRGYEQYF. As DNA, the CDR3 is TGTGCCAGCAGCCGGGGCTACGAGCAGTACTTC.

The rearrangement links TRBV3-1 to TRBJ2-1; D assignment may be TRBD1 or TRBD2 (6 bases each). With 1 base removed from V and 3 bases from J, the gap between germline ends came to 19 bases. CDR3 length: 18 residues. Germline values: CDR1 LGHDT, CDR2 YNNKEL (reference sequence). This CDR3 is CASSQAKGGHPFYNEQFF. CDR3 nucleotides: TGTGCCAGCAGCCAAGCAAAGGGGGGCCATCCATTCTACAATGAGCAGTTCTTC.

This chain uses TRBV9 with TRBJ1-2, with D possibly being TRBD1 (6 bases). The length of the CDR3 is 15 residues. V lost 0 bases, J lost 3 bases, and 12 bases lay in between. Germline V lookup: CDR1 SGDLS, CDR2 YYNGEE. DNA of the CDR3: TGTGCCAGCAGCGTAGCCGGGGGCTGGGACTATGGCTACACCTTC. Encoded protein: CASSVAGGWDYGYTF.

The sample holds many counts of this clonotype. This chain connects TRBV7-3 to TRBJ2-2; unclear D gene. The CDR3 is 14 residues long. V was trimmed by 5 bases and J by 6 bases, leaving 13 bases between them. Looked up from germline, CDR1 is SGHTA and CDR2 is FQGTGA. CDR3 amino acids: CASSLMGVAGELFF. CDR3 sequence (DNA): TGTGCCAGCAGCCTCATGGGTGTAGCCGGGGAGCTGTTTTTT.

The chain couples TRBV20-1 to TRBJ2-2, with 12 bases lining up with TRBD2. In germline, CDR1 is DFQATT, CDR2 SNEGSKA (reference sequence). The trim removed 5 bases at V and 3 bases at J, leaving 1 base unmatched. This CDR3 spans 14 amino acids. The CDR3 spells CSAPSGGDTGELFF. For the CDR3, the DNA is TGCAGTGCTCCTAGCGGGGGGGACACCGGGGAGCTGTTTTTT.

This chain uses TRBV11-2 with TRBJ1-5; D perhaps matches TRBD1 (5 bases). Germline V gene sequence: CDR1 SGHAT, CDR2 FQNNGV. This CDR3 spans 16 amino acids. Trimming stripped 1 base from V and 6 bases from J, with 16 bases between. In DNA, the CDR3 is TGTGCCAGCAGCTTAGGAAGTCCCCCGGGGGGTCAGCCCCAGCATTTT. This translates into CASSLGSPPGGQPQHF. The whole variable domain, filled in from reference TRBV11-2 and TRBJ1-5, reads EAGVAQSPRYKIIEKRQSVAFWCNPISGHATLYWYQQILGQGPKLLIQFQNNGVVDDSQLPKDRFSAERLKGVDSTLKIQPAKLEDSAVYLCASSLGSPPGGQPQHFGDGTRLSIL.

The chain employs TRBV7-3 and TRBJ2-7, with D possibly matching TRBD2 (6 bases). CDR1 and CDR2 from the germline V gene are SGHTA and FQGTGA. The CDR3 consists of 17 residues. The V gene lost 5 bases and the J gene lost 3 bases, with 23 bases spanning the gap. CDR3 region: CASSPQLGGVSNYEQYF. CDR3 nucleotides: TGTGCCAGCAGCCCTCAATTAGGCGGGGTATCTAACTACGAGCAGTACTTC.

The CDR3 DNA reads as TGTGCGACTAGGGCTAGCGGTCTAGCCAAAAACATTCAGTACTTC. It encodes CATRASGLAKNIQYF. The chain links TRBV2 to TRBJ2-4; 7 nucleotides agree with TRBD2. CDR3 length: 15 residues. Germline-derived CDR1 and CDR2 are SNHLY and FYNNEI. Full variable domain (rest looked up from reference TRBV2 and TRBJ2-4): EPEVTQTPSHQVTQMGQEVILRCVPISNHLYFYWYRQILGQKVEFLVSFYNNEISEKSEIFDDQFSVERPDGSNFTLKIRSTKLEDSAMYFCATRASGLAKNIQYFGAGTRLSVL.

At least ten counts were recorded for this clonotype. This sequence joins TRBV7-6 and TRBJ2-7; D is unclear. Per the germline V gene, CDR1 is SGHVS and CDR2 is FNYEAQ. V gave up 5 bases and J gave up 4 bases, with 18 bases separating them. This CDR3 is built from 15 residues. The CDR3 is CASSPRSPGRYEQYF. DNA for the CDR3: TGTGCCAGCAGCCCACGGTCCCCGGGCAGATACGAGCAGTACTTC.

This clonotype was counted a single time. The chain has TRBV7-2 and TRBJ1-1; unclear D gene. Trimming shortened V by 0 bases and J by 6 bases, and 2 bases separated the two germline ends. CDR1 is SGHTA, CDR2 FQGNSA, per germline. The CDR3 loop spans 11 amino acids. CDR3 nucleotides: TGTGCCAGCAGCTTAGCCCCTGAAGCTTTCTTT. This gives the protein CASSLAPEAFF.

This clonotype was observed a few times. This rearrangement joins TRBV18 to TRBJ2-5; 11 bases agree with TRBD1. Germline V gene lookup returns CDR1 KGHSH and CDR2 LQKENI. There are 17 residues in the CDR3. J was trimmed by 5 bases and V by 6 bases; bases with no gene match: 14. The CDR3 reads CASSLTTWTGGAETQYF. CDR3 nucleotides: TGTGCCAGCTCCCTAACCACGTGGACAGGGGGCGCCGAGACCCAGTACTTC.

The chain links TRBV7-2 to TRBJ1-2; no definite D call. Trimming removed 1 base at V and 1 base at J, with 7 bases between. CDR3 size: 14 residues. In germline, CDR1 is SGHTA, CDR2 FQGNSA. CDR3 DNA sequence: TGTGCCAGCAGCTTAGTGGGCCTTAACTATGGCTACACCTTC. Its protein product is CASSLVGLNYGYTF.

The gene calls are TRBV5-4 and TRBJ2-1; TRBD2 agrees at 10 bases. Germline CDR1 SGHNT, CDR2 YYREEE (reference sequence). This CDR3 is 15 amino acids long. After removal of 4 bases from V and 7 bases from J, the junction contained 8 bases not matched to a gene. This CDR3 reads CASSPQGTSENEQFF. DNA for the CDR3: TGTGCCAGCAGCCCGCAGGGGACTAGCGAAAATGAGCAGTTCTTC.

The CDR3 loop is CASSPNAGGSTDTQYF. The DNA of the CDR3 is TGTGCCAGCAGCCCTAACGCGGGGGGTAGCACAGATACGCAGTATTTT. The chain is built from TRBV7-3 and TRBJ2-3; 8 nucleotides agree with TRBD2. This CDR3 is built from 16 residues. Germline V CDR1 and CDR2: SGHTA, FQGTGA. V shed 5 bases, J shed 0 bases, and the junction held 7 bases outside the gene matches.

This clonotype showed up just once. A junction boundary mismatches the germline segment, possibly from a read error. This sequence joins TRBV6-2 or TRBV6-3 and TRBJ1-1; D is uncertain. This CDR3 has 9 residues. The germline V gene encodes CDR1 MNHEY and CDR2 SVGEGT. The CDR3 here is CASSSPEPF. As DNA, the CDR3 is TGTGCCAGCAGTTCCCCAGAACCCTTT.

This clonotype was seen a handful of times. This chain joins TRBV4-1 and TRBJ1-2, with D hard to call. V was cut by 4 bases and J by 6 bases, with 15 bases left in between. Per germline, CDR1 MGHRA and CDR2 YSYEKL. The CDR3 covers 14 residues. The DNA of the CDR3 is TGCGCCAGCAGCCCAGAGGGCGCGAGGGATGGCTACACCTTC. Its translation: CASSPEGARDGYTF.

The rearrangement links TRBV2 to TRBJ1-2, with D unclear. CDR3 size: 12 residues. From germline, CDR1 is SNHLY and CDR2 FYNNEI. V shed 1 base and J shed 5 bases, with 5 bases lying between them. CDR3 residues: CASSEGRYGYTF. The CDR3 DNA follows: TGTGCCAGCAGTGAAGGCCGATATGGCTACACCTTC.

The CDR3 nucleotides are TGTGCCAGCAGCCCTACCCTCCTCGTAGGCTCCTATAATTCACCCCTCCACTTT. Protein product: CASSPTLLVGSYNSPLHF. The V gene is TRBV7-8, the J gene TRBJ1-6, with D uncertain. V shed 5 bases and J shed 0 bases, with 17 bases lying between them. The length of the CDR3 is 18 residues. Per germline, CDR1 SGHVS and CDR2 FQNEAQ. The variable domain in full, completed from reference TRBV7-8 and TRBJ1-6, reads GAGVSQSPRYKVAKRGQDVALRCDPISGHVSLFWYQQALGQGPEFLTYFQNEAQLDKSGLPSDRFFAERPEGSVSTLKIQRTQQEDSAVYLCASSPTLLVGSYNSPLHFGNGTRLTVT.

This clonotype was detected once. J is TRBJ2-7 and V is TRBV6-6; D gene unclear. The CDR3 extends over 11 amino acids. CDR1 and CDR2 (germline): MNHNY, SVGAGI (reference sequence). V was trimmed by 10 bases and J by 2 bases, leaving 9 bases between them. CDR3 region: CAIGPPYEQYF. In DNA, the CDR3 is TGTGCCATAGGGCCCCCCTACGAGCAGTACTTC.

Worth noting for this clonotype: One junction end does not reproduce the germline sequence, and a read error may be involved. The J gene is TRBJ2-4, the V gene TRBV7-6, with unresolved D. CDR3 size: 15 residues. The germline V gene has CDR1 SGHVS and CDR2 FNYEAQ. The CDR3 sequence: CASSRGRVANNIHYF. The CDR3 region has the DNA TGTGCCAGCAGCCGCGGCCGGGTGGCAAACAACATTCATTACTTC. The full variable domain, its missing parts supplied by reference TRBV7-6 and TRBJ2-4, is GAGVSQSPRYKVTKRGQDVALRCDPISGHVSLYWYRQALGQGPEFLTYFNYEAQQDKSGLPNDRFSAERPEGSISTLTIQRTEQRDSAMYRCASSRGRVANNIHYFGAGTRLSVL.

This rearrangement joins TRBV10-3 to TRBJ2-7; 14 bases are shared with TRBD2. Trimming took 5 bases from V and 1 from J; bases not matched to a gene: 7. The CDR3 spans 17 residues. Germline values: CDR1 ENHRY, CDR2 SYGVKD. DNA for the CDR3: TGTGCCATCAGTCCCGTTGGACTAGCGGGAGGTTCCTACGAGCAGTACTTC. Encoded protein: CAISPVGLAGGSYEQYF.

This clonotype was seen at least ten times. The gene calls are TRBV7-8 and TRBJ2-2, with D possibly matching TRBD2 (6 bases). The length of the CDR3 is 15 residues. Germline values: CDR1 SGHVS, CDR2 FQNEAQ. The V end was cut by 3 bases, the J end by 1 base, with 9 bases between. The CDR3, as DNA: TGTGCCAGCAGCTTGGGGCGGGGGAACACCGGGGAGCTGTTTTTT. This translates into CASSLGRGNTGELFF.

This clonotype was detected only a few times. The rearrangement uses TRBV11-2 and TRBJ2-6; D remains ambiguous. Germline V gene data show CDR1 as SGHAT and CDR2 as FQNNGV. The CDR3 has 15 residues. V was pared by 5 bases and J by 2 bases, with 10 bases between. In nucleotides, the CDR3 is TGTGCCAGCAGCGAAAGTCAGACTGGGGCCAACGTCCTGACTTTC. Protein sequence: CASSESQTGANVLTF.

The CDR3: CASSQEWSAQETQYF. The CDR3 nucleotides are TGTGCCAGCAGCCAAGAATGGTCAGCTCAAGAGACCCAGTACTTC. J is TRBJ2-5 and V is TRBV14; D call uncertain. V lost 0 bases to trimming and J lost 2 bases, with 10 bases between them. CDR3 length: 15 amino acids. Germline V CDR1 and CDR2: SGHDN, FVKESK.

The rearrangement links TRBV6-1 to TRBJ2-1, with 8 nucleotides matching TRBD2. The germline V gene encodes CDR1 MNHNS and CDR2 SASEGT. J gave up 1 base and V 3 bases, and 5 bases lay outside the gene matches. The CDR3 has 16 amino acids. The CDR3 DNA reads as TGTGCCAGCAGTGACTTTTTAGCGGGATCCTACAATGAGCAGTTCTTC. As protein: CASSDFLAGSYNEQFF.